This is a list of T cell receptor beta chains from one sample in a study of blood T cell repertoires in COVID-19. Libraries were prepared by immunoSEQ multiplex PCR; TCRdb keeps only in-frame clonotypes and omits some of them. Altogether more than 200,000 clones are present, about 87% being singletons, with the ten largest covering approximately 1.7%. Sequencing input: PBMCs or T cells enriched from blood (not recorded which). The receptors were gathered from a woman in her 50s who had recovered from COVID-19. The CDR3 runs from the conserved cysteine through the conserved F or W. The D gene is left open where the match is weak. Only part of the rows carry a size: once, few, many, or a class if the clone is expanded.

CDR3	DNA	V	D	J	size
CSASVARALFF	TGCAGTGCTAGTGTCGCCAGGGCTCTGTTCTTC	TRBV20-1	.	TRBJ2-1	once
CASTPGMGQGDTQYF	TGTGCCAGCACTCCCGGGATGGGACAGGGGGATACGCAGTATTTT	TRBV10-3	TRBD1	TRBJ2-3	.
CASSRGSGEKLFF	TGTGCCAGCTCCCGGGGTTCTGGAGAAAAACTGTTTTTT	TRBV18	.	TRBJ1-4	.
CASSPETGEAFF	TGTGCCAGCAGCCCGGAGACCGGTGAAGCTTTCTTT	TRBV7-9	.	TRBJ1-1	.
CAIRTTGTAGELFF	TGTGCCATCAGAACGACAGGCACCGCCGGGGAGCTGTTTTTT	TRBV10-3	.	TRBJ2-2	.
CAISPGTSDTGELFF	TGTGCCATCAGCCCCGGGACTAGCGACACCGGGGAGCTGTTTTTT	TRBV10-3	TRBD2	TRBJ2-2	.
CAWRMRTGGYEQYF	TGTGCCTGGAGAATGAGAACAGGGGGCTACGAGCAGTACTTC	TRBV30	TRBD1	TRBJ2-7	.
CASSSDKAYNEQFF	TGTGCCAGCTCATCAGACAAGGCCTACAATGAGCAGTTCTTC	TRBV18	.	TRBJ2-1	.
CASSSRAIPNYGYTF	TGTGCCAGCAGCTCACGAGCGATCCCTAACTATGGCTACACCTTC	TRBV5-4	.	TRBJ1-2	.
CASSEYFEGCYGYTF	TGTGCCAGCAGTGAATATTTTGAGGGTTGCTATGGCTACACCTTC	TRBV6-1	.	TRBJ1-2	.
CASSFSVNYGYTF	TGTGCCAGCAGTTTTTCGGTAAACTATGGCTACACCTTC	TRBV12-3/TRBV12-4	.	TRBJ1-2	.
CASGLLLNRDTGELFF	TGTGCTAGTGGTTTGCTTTTAAACCGGGACACCGGGGAGCTGTTTTTT	TRBV12-5	.	TRBJ2-2	.
CASSYGTTSGSTDTQYF	TGTGCCAGCAGCTACGGAACGACTAGCGGGAGCACAGATACGCAGTATTTT	TRBV5-5	TRBD2	TRBJ2-3	.
CASSFISDQPQHF	TGTGCCAGCAGTTTCATCTCGGATCAGCCCCAGCATTTT	TRBV12-3/TRBV12-4	.	TRBJ1-5	.
CASQRGQGWGQPQHF	TGTGCCAGCCAAAGAGGACAGGGTTGGGGTCAGCCCCAGCATTTT	TRBV19	TRBD1	TRBJ1-5	.
CASSPQTLKIGHAKGTQYF	TGCGCCAGCAGCCCCCAGACCCTAAAAATAGGACATGCGAAAGGGACCCAGTACTTC	TRBV4-1	.	TRBJ2-5	.
CASSPRTSGITGELFF	TGTGCCAGCTCACCACGGACTAGCGGAATCACCGGGGAGCTGTTTTTT	TRBV18	TRBD2	TRBJ2-2	.
CASSYSKVQEGLYEQYF	TGTGCCAGCAGTTACTCGAAGGTCCAGGAAGGATTATACGAGCAGTACTTC	TRBV6-2/TRBV6-3	.	TRBJ2-7	.